The 18 T cell receptor beta chains presented below share a single source sample, sequenced in a study of Ad26.COV2.S vaccination and SARS-CoV-2 variants. Clones were read by immunoSEQ multiplex PCR, and TCRdb kept only the in-frame ones, dropping some. Of 510,000 or so clones detected, around nine tenths appear once; the ten largest clones hold over 10%. Specified treatment: 15 to 20 received Ad26.COV2.S at low or high dose, single or two shots; about 5 received placebo; per-sample allocation not given. Samples analyzed were those drawn on day 63 after the first vaccine or placebo injection. Sequences were derived from peripheral blood, sampled in a trial of Ad26.COV2.S vaccine versus placebo. These receptors were taken from a person aged 18-60 years who received the Ad26.COV2.S COVID-19 vaccine or a placebo.

The J gene is TRBJ2-2, the V gene TRBV28; 7 positions agree with TRBD2. After removal of 10 bases from V and 5 bases from J, the junction contained 13 bases not matched to a gene. Germline V gene lookup returns CDR1 MDHEN and CDR2 SYDVKM. CDR3 length: 15 amino acids. The CDR3, as DNA: TGTGCCACCGTGAAGGGAGGGAGGGTGACCGGGGAGCTGTTTTTT. It codes for CATVKGGRVTGELFF.

This clone was detected only once. CDR3 amino acids: CASSPTYRGQANQYF. The CDR3 bases are TGTGCCAGCAGCCCCACCTATCGTGGGCAAGCCAATCAGTACTTC. The V call is TRBV6-5, the J call TRBJ2-4; D gene unclear. Trimming stripped 6 bases from V and 12 bases from J, with 24 bases between. Germline CDR1 reads MNHEY; CDR2 reads SVGAGI. This CDR3 is 15 amino acids long.

V gene TRBV6-6 combines with J gene TRBJ1-1, with D maybe TRBD1 (6 bases). The CDR3 has 14 amino acids. The V end lost 6 bases, the J end lost 7 bases, and 18 bases lay between the germline ends. Germline-derived CDR1 and CDR2 are MNHNY and SVGAGI (reference sequence). CDR3 loop: CASRQPTGLGEAFF. In DNA, the CDR3 is TGTGCCAGCAGGCAACCGACAGGCCTGGGTGAAGCTTTCTTT.

The chain recombines TRBV5-4 with TRBJ2-3, with unresolved D. Germline assignment: CDR1 SGHNT and CDR2 YYREEE (reference sequence). Trimming took off 6 bases at V and 1 base at J, with 12 bases between the two ends. There are 14 residues in the CDR3. CDR3 sequence: CASKASLGTDTQYF. The CDR3 coding sequence is TGTGCCAGCAAAGCTAGTCTTGGCACAGATACGCAGTATTTT.

The chain couples TRBV14 to TRBJ2-4; D gene uncertain. Germline V gives CDR1 SGHDN, CDR2 FVKESK. The CDR3 length is 14 residues. V lost 1 base to trimming and J lost 8 bases, with 12 bases between them. CDR3 sequence: CASSQGARSDIQYF. CDR3 nucleotides: TGTGCCAGCAGCCAAGGTGCTCGTAGTGACATTCAGTACTTC.

The V and J genes are TRBV6-6 and TRBJ1-1; D remains unclear. Germline CDR1 MNHNY, CDR2 SVGAGI (reference sequence). Between the trimmed V and J ends, which lost 6 bases and 1 base, there was a span of 15 bases. CDR3 length equals 15 residues. Here the CDR3 DNA reads TGTGCCAGCAGGACCCCGGAGCAGAAGAACACTGAAGCTTTCTTT. Its protein is CASRTPEQKNTEAFF.

The chain uses TRBV24-1 and TRBJ2-1; possibly TRBD2 for D (6 bases). V was pared by 9 bases and J by 6 bases, with 23 bases between. This CDR3 spans 16 amino acids. Germline V gene data show CDR1 as KGHDR and CDR2 as SFDVKD. In nucleotides, the CDR3 is TGTGCCACCGGAAGACCGGGAGTAGGTTTAAGCAATGAGCAGTTCTTC. Protein: CATGRPGVGLSNEQFF.

The rearrangement links TRBV15 to TRBJ2-5, with D possibly matching TRBD2 (5 bases). CDR3 length: 15 amino acids. V was shortened by 1 base and J by 5 bases, with 14 bases between the two germline ends. Germline CDR1 reads LNHNV; CDR2 reads YYDKDF (reference sequence). CDR3 nucleotides: TGTGCCACCAGCAGAGCTCCCTTAAGGGAGGAGACCCAGTACTTC. Protein product: CATSRAPLREETQYF.

This clone was recorded once. This chain uses TRBV7-2 with TRBJ1-3, with TRBD1 as a possible D gene (6 bases). The CDR3 has 16 residues. The V and J ends lost 5 bases and 4 bases respectively, with 18 bases between them. The germline CDR1 and CDR2 sequences are SGHTA and FQGNSA. The CDR3 coding sequence is TGTGCCAGCAGCCTAACCCCACAGGGTTCCGGAAACACCATATATTTT. The encoded protein is CASSLTPQGSGNTIYF.

The CDR3 DNA reads TGTGCCAGTAGTATATGGGCGGGAGTAGACAATGAGCAGTTCTTC. Its protein product is CASSIWAGVDNEQFF. V and J are TRBV19 and TRBJ2-1, with 7 bases aligning to TRBD2. The CDR3 has 15 amino acids. V shed 2 bases and J 5 bases; nucleotides not matched to a gene: 6. CDR1 and CDR2 from the germline V gene are LNHDA and SQIVND (reference sequence).

This clone was picked up one time. This chain connects TRBV7-9 to TRBJ1-1, with a weak D call TRBD1 (6 bases). The CDR3 covers 15 residues. CDR1 is SEHNR and CDR2 is FQNEAQ in the germline V gene (reference sequence). Trimming took 3 bases from V and 4 from J, leaving 15 bases between them. CDR3 residues: CASSFQQGRGTEAFF. CDR3 DNA sequence: TGTGCCAGCAGCTTCCAACAGGGAAGGGGCACTGAAGCTTTCTTT.

V and J are TRBV6-2 or TRBV6-3 and TRBJ2-2; D is uncertain. Germline CDR1 and CDR2: MNHEY and SVGEGT. Trimming pared 2 bases from V and 6 bases from J, leaving 7 bases between. This CDR3 is built from 13 residues. The CDR3 sequence is CASSYPRPGELFF. DNA for the CDR3: TGTGCCAGCAGTTACCCCCGGCCCGGGGAGCTGTTTTTT.

The chain has TRBV6-5 and TRBJ2-7; no reliable D call. Germline CDR1 is MNHEY and CDR2 is SVGAGI. The CDR3 runs to 14 residues. V lost 6 bases and J 3 bases, leaving 15 bases between the germline ends. The CDR3 sequence: CASSRSTGHYEQYF. Written as DNA, the CDR3 is TGTGCCAGCAGCCGATCGACGGGCCACTACGAGCAGTACTTC.

The chain's CDR3 is CASSQTGNYGYTF. The CDR3 bases are TGTGCCAGCAGCCAGACCGGGAACTATGGCTACACCTTC. The chain employs TRBV6-2 or TRBV6-3 and TRBJ1-2; D remains ambiguous. This CDR3 is built from 13 residues. The germline CDR1 and CDR2 sequences are MNHEY and SVGEGT. Trimming shortened V by 6 bases and J by 2 bases, and 10 bases separated the two germline ends.

The chain is built from TRBV5-5 and TRBJ1-6; D possibly corresponds to TRBD1 (5 bases). CDR3 size: 15 residues. Germline lookup yields CDR1 SGHKS and CDR2 YYEKEE (reference sequence). V lost 2 bases and J 7 bases, leaving 13 bases between the germline ends. CDR3 amino acids: CASSFFGTGNSPLHF. The DNA of the CDR3 is TGTGCCAGCAGCTTTTTTGGGACGGGGAATTCACCCCTCCACTTT.

The chain's CDR3 is CASSEALLAGYNEQFF. CDR3 coding DNA: TGTGCCAGCAGTGAAGCGTTGTTAGCTGGGTACAATGAGCAGTTCTTC. The chain couples TRBV2 to TRBJ2-1; D gene unclear. Deletions cut 0 bases from V and 4 bases from J, with 13 bases between. The V gene's germline CDR1 is SNHLY and CDR2 FYNNEI. There are 16 residues in the CDR3.

The J gene is TRBJ1-2, the V gene TRBV5-5; 9 bases match TRBD1. The CDR3 sequence is 15 residues long. V gave up 0 bases and J gave up 4 bases; unmatched junction bases: 4. Germline values: CDR1 SGHKS, CDR2 YYEKEE (reference sequence). The CDR3 nucleotides are TGTGCCAGCAGCTTGGAGGGACAGGGCGGCTATGGCTACACCTTC. Protein product: CASSLEGQGGYGYTF.

The chain links TRBV28 to TRBJ2-3, with D unresolved. This CDR3 has 15 residues. Germline V gene sequence: CDR1 MDHEN, CDR2 SYDVKM. The ends were cut back, 1 base at V and 2 bases at J, with 10 bases in the middle. CDR3 in DNA: TGTGCCAGCAGTTTATTAGGCTCTTCCACAGATACGCAGTATTTT. Translated: CASSLLGSSTDTQYF.